Below are 20 T cell receptor beta chains sequenced from a single sample in a study of blood T cell repertoires in COVID-19. The repertoire was sequenced with immunoSEQ multiplex PCR; TCRdb's copy has only in-frame clones and lacks some. The repertoire holds just over 60,000 clones, under 85% seen once, with around 21% in the top ten. The sample consisted of peripheral blood. The receptors come from a woman older than 75 with active or convalescent COVID-19.

The chain carries TRBV29-1 and TRBJ1-3; D unclear. Trimming took off 4 bases at V and 4 bases at J, with 5 bases between the two ends. Germline values: CDR1 SQVTM, CDR2 ANQGSEA. This CDR3 is built from 11 residues. CDR3: CSVVGGNTIYF. The CDR3 coding sequence is TGCAGCGTTGTCGGGGGAAACACCATATATTTT.

The genes are TRBV7-9 and TRBJ2-1, with no clear D. Germline V lookup: CDR1 SEHNR, CDR2 FQNEAQ (reference sequence). This CDR3 is 9 amino acids long. V lost 11 bases and J lost 8, with 7 bases in between. Here the CDR3 reads CAPGHEQFF. Here the CDR3 DNA reads TGTGCCCCTGGCCATGAGCAGTTCTTC. Variable domain in full (rest from reference TRBV7-9 and TRBJ2-1): DTGVSQNPRHKITKRGQNVTFRCDPISEHNRLYWYRQTLGQGPEFLTYFQNEAQLEKSRLLSDRFSAERPKGSFSTLEIQRTEQGDSAMYLCAPGHEQFFGPGTRLTVL.

The genes are TRBV27 and TRBJ1-2; TRBD1 matches 7 bases. In germline, CDR1 is MNHEY, CDR2 SMNVEV (reference sequence). The CDR3 runs 15 residues. Trimming at V came to 4 bases and at J to 2 bases, leaving 7 bases not matched to a gene. The CDR3 protein is CASSYPSQGNYGYTF. In DNA, the CDR3 is TGTGCCAGCAGTTACCCCTCACAGGGGAACTATGGCTACACCTTC.

The gene calls are TRBV28 and TRBJ2-3, with 8 bases that match TRBD1. CDR1 and CDR2 from the germline V gene are MDHEN and SYDVKM. Losses at the gene ends were 4 bases for V and 7 bases for J; bases not matched to a gene: 7. This CDR3 region has 14 residues. The CDR3 DNA follows: TGTGCCAGCAGTTGGAGGACAGGGATGTATACGCAGTATTTT. Translating it yields CASSWRTGMYTQYF.

This clone appeared a few times. V gene TRBV28 combines with J gene TRBJ1-2; no reliable D call. The germline CDR1 and CDR2 sequences are MDHEN and SYDVKM. V lost 6 bases, J lost 4 bases, and 9 bases lay in between. The length of the CDR3 is 12 residues. CDR3 DNA sequence: TGTGCCAGCAGGCCCGGAGGCTATGGCTACACCTTC. Amino acids: CASRPGGYGYTF.

The V and J genes are TRBV5-1 and TRBJ1-2; D is possibly TRBD1 (6 bases). The CDR3 loop spans 15 amino acids. CDR1 and CDR2 (germline): SGHRS, YFSETQ. V was clipped by 0 bases and J by 1 base, with 10 bases between them. As DNA, the CDR3 is TGCGCCAGCAGCTTGGCGGGGGGGCATAACTATGGCTACACCTTC. It codes for CASSLAGGHNYGYTF.

The rearrangement uses TRBV11-2 and TRBJ1-1; 8 positions agree with TRBD1. Germline trimming cut 6 bases from V and 7 bases from J; bases unmatched to any gene: 7. This CDR3 comprises 13 residues. The V gene's germline CDR1 is SGHAT and CDR2 FQNNGV. In DNA form, the CDR3 reads TGTGCCAGCAGTTTGGACAGGGACTATGAAGCTTTCTTT. This sequence encodes CASSLDRDYEAFF.

This clone came up once. This chain connects TRBV6-6 to TRBJ1-2, with TRBD1 matching over 9 bases. The V and J ends lost 6 bases and 8 bases, in that order; junction bases with no gene match: 7. This CDR3 contains 13 residues. The germline CDR1 and CDR2 sequences are MNHNY and SVGAGI (reference sequence). CDR3 sequence (DNA): TGTGCCAGCAGGGAACAGGGGGCTGGGGGCTACACCTTC. As protein: CASREQGAGGYTF.

The chain combines TRBV12-5 with TRBJ2-1; TRBD2 agrees at 10 bases. The V and J ends lost 1 base and 4 bases, in that order; junction bases with no gene match: 1. The CDR3 contains 15 residues. Germline V gene data show CDR1 as LGHNT and CDR2 as FRNRAP. As DNA, the CDR3 is TGTGCTAGTGGTTTGGGACTAGCGGGTTACAATGAGCAGTTCTTC. Its translation is CASGLGLAGYNEQFF.

The rearrangement uses TRBV12-5 and TRBJ1-2; 8 nucleotides match TRBD1. Losses at the gene ends were 2 bases for V and 8 bases for J; bases not matched to a gene: 7. Germline-derived CDR1 and CDR2 are LGHNT and FRNRAP. This CDR3 is built from 14 residues. The CDR3 sequence: CASGLPGQGWGYTF. In nucleotides, the CDR3 is TGTGCTAGTGGTTTGCCCGGACAGGGATGGGGCTACACCTTC. The full variable domain, with the rest looked up from reference TRBV12-5 and TRBJ1-2, is DARVTQTPRHKVTEMGQEVTMRCQPILGHNTVFWYRQTMMQGLELLAYFRNRAPLDDSGMPKDRFSAEMPDATLATLKIQPSEPRDSAVYFCASGLPGQGWGYTFGSGTRLTVV.

The V call is TRBV5-1, the J call TRBJ2-5; 8 positions agree with TRBD1. Germline loops: CDR1 SGHRS, CDR2 YFSETQ. CDR3 size: 13 residues. The V and J ends lost 7 bases and 7 bases, in that order; junction bases with no gene match: 9. The CDR3 nucleotides read TGCGCCAGCGGCCAGGGGGCAGGGGGGACCCAGTACTTC. Its protein is CASGQGAGGTQYF. Drawing the rest from reference TRBV5-1 and TRBJ2-5, the complete variable domain is KAGVTQTPRYLIKTRGQQVTLSCSPISGHRSVSWYQQTPGQGLQFLFEYFSETQRNKGNFPGRFSGRQFSNSRSEMNVSTLELGDSALYLCASGQGAGGTQYFGPGTRLLVL.

V gene TRBV11-3 combines with J gene TRBJ2-7, with TRBD1 identical over 8 bases. The CDR3 extends over 15 amino acids. With V trimmed by 1 base and J by 3 bases, 5 bases remained unmatched. Per the germline V gene, CDR1 is SGHNT and CDR2 is YENEEA. In DNA form, the CDR3 reads TGTGCCAGCAGCTTAGGGGCAGACAGGGGCTACGAGCAGTACTTC. Amino acid sequence: CASSLGADRGYEQYF.

The chain carries TRBV15 and TRBJ1-3; 7 positions agree with TRBD1. The germline V gene has CDR1 LNHNV and CDR2 YYDKDF (reference sequence). The CDR3 has 12 residues. With V trimmed by 11 bases and J by 6 bases, 7 bases remained unmatched. The CDR3 reads CAAGQASNTIYF. The CDR3 DNA reads TGTGCCGCTGGACAGGCCTCAAACACCATATATTTT.

The V call is TRBV6-1, the J call TRBJ1-2; tentatively, D is TRBD1 (6 bases). Germline-derived CDR1 and CDR2 are MNHNS and SASEGT. This CDR3 has 15 residues. V lost 0 bases and J lost 2, with 10 bases in between. The CDR3 sequence is CASSEASQGNYGYTF. The CDR3 region has the DNA TGTGCCAGCAGTGAAGCGAGCCAGGGGAACTATGGCTACACCTTC.

The genes are TRBV20-1 and TRBJ1-4; D is undetermined. V was trimmed by 3 bases and J by 5 bases, leaving 7 bases between them. CDR1 and CDR2 (germline): DFQATT, SNEGSKA (reference sequence). The CDR3 is 12 residues long. The CDR3 here is CSASPLNEKLFF. The CDR3, as DNA: TGCAGTGCTAGTCCCTTAAATGAAAAACTGTTTTTT.

This clone counts as medium-sized. The chain combines TRBV29-1 with TRBJ1-5; 9 bases map to TRBD1. With V trimmed by 6 bases and J by 4 bases, 7 bases remained unmatched. The CDR3 length is 14 residues. Germline CDR1 SQVTM, CDR2 ANQGSEA. The CDR3 protein is CSVAGQGSNQPQHF. CDR3 in DNA: TGCAGCGTCGCGGGACAGGGAAGTAATCAGCCCCAGCATTTT.

This sequence joins TRBV5-4 and TRBJ2-1, with 9 bases identical to TRBD2. CDR1 SGHNT and CDR2 YYREEE come from the germline V gene (reference sequence). The ends lost 4 bases at V and 4 bases at J; junction bases unmatched: 12. The CDR3 covers 17 residues. Written as DNA, the CDR3 is TGTGCCAGCAGCCCCAGGGTAGCGGGGGCGCGATACAATGAGCAGTTCTTC. Amino acid sequence: CASSPRVAGARYNEQFF.

V usage is TRBV6-6 and J usage is TRBJ2-1, with 12 bases matching TRBD2. The junction had 7 bases not matched to a gene; V was cut back by 3 bases and J by 7 bases. Germline V gene data show CDR1 as MNHNY and CDR2 as SVGAGI (reference sequence). The CDR3 is made up of 16 amino acids. This chain's CDR3 is CASSYGLAGPRNEQFF. CDR3 coding DNA: TGTGCCAGCAGTTATGGACTAGCGGGGCCGAGGAATGAGCAGTTCTTC.

The V and J genes are TRBV23-1 and TRBJ2-7, with D possibly being TRBD1 (5 bases). TRBV23-1 belongs to the ORF category, with a function that is uncertain. V was trimmed by 4 bases and J by 5 bases, leaving 15 bases between them. The CDR3 has 14 residues. CDR3 DNA: TGCGCCAGCAGTCGTGGCAAGGGGCCCCACGAGCAGTACTTC. The encoded protein is CASSRGKGPHEQYF.

The chain recombines TRBV14 with TRBJ1-1, with D possibly TRBD1 on 6 matching bases. CDR3 length: 16 amino acids. Germline CDR1 SGHDN, CDR2 FVKESK. Deletions cut 0 bases from V and 6 bases from J, with 17 bases between. DNA of the CDR3: TGTGCCAGCAGCCAAGATTTGGGCACAGGGTGGGCTGAAGCTTTCTTT. Protein: CASSQDLGTGWAEAFF.